Here is one T cell receptor beta chain with its context. What it binds is not known. This entry belongs to a study of blood T cells in healthy people across ages. Broader study findings: Diversity estimates from one million T cells were considered underestimates. Naive CD4+ cell counts and diversity both ran higher in long-lived than in aged donors.

The CDR3 is made up of 15 amino acids. CDR1 is SGHTA, CDR2 FQGNSA, per germline. Trimming removed 0 bases at V and 4 bases at J, with 9 bases between. The use of a sample-barcoded 5' primer and a J-beta primer mix characterized a second PCR of 7 to 11 cycles. Via MiXCR, TCRdb re-called the 5' RACE reads, giving one row per CDR3 protein. The sample yields 850,000 or so distinct CDR3 sequences, under 30% seen once. What was sequenced was blood. The sequence was collected from a woman of 80 years or more in good health. V gene TRBV7-2 combines with J gene TRBJ2-2, with D possibly TRBD2 on 5 matching bases. CDR3 sequence (DNA): TGTGCCAGCAGCTTAGCGGAGGTGGGCACCGGGGAGCTGTTTTTT. It encodes CASSLAEVGTGELFF.